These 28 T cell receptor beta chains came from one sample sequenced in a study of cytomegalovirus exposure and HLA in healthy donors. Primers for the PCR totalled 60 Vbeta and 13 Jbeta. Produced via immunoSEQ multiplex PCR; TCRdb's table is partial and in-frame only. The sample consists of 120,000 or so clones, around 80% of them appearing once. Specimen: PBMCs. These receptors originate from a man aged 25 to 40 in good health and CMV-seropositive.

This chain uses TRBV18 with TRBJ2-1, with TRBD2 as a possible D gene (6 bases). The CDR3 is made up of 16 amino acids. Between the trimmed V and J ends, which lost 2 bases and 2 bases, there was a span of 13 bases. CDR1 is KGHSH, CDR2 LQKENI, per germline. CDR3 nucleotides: TGTGCCAGCTCACCAACTAGCATCCTCCCCTACAATGAGCAGTTCTTC. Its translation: CASSPTSILPYNEQFF.

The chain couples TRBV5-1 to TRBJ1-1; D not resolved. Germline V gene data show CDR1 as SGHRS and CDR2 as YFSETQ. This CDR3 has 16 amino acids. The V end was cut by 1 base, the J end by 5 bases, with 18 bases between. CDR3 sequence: CASSLSVVGSGTEAFF. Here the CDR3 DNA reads TGCGCCAGCAGCTTGTCGGTGGTAGGGAGTGGGACTGAAGCTTTCTTT.

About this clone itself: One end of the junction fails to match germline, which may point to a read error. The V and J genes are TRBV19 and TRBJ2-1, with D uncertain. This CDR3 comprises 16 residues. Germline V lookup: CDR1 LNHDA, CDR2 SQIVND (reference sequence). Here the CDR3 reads CASRQFAAPSDNEQFF. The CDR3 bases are TGTGCCAGTAGGCAGTTCGCGGCTCCCTCCGACAATGAGCAGTTCTTC.

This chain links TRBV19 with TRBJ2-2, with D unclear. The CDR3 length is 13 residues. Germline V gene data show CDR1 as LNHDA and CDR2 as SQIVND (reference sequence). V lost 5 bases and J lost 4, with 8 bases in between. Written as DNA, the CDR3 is TGTGCCAGTAGTGCTGGAGTCACCGGGGAGCTGTTTTTT. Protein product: CASSAGVTGELFF.

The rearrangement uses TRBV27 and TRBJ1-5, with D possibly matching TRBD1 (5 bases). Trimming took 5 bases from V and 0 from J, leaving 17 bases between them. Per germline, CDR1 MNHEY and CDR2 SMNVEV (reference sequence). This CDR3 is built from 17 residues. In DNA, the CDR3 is TGTGCCAGCAGTCCCACAGGCCTTAGGAATAGCAATCAGCCCCAGCATTTT. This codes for CASSPTGLRNSNQPQHF.

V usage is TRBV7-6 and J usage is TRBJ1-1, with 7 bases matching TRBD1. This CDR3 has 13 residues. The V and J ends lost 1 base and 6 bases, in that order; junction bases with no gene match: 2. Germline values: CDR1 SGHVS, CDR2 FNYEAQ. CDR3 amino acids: CASSLGGGPEAFF. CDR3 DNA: TGTGCCAGCAGCTTAGGAGGGGGCCCTGAAGCTTTCTTT.

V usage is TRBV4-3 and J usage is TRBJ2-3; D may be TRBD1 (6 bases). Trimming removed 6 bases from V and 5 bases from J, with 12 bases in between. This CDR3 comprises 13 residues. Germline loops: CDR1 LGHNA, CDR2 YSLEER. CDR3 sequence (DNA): TGCGCCAGCAGATACATAGGGGGAGATACGCAGTATTTT. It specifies CASRYIGGDTQYF.

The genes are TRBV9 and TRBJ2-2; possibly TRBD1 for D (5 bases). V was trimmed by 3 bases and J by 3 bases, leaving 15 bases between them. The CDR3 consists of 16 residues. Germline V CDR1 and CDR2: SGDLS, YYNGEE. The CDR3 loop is CASSAASAGYTGELFF. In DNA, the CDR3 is TGTGCCAGCAGCGCCGCCTCGGCAGGGTACACCGGGGAGCTGTTTTTT.

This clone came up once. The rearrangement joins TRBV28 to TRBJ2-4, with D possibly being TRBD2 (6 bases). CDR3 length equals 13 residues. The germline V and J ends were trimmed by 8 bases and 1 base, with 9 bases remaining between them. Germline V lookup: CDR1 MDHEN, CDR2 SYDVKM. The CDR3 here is CASWGEAKNIQYF. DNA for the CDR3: TGTGCCAGCTGGGGGGAGGCCAAAAACATTCAGTACTTC. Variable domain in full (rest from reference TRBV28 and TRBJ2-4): DVKVTQSSRYLVKRTGEKVFLECVQDMDHENMFWYRQDPGLGLRLIYFSYDVKMKEKGDIPEGYSVSREKKERFSLILESASTNQTSMYLCASWGEAKNIQYFGAGTRLSVL.

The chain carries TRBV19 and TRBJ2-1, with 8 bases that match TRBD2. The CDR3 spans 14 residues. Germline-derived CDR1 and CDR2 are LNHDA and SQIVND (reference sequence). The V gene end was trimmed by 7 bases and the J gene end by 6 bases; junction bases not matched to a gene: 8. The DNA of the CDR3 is TGTGCCAGTACCTCGGGACTAGTGGGCAATGAGCAGTTCTTC. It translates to CASTSGLVGNEQFF.

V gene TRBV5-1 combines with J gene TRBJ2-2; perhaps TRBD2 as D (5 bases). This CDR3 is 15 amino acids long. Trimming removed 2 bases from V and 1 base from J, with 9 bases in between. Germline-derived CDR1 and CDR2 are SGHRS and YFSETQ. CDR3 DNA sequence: TGCGCCAGCAGCTTCGGGGTATTGAACACCGGGGAGCTGTTTTTT. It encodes CASSFGVLNTGELFF.

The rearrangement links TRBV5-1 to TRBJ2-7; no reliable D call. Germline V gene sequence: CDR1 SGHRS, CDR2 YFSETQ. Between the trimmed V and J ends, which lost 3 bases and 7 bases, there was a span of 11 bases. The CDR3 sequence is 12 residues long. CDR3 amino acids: CASSSPFGEQYF. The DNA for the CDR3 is TGCGCCAGCAGCTCGCCGTTCGGGGAGCAGTACTTC.

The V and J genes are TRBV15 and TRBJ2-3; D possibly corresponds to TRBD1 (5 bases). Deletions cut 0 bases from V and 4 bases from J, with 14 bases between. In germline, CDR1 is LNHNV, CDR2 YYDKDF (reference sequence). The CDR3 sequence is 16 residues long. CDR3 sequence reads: CATSRDGQGVADTQYF. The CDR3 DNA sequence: TGTGCCACCAGCAGAGATGGGCAGGGTGTGGCAGATACGCAGTATTTT.

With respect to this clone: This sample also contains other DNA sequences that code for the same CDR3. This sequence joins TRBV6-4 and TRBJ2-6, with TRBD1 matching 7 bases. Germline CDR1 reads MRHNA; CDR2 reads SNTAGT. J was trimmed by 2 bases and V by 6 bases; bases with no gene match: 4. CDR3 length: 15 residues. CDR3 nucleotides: TGTGCCAGCAGGCCAGACAGGGCTGGGGCCAACGTCCTGACTTTC. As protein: CASRPDRAGANVLTF.

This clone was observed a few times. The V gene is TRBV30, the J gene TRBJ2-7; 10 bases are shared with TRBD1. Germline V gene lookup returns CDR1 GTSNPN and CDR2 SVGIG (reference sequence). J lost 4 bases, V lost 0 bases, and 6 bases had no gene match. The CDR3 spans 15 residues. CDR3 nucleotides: TGTGCCTGGAGTGTGGGGACAGGGGAAACGTACGAGCAGTACTTC. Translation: CAWSVGTGETYEQYF.

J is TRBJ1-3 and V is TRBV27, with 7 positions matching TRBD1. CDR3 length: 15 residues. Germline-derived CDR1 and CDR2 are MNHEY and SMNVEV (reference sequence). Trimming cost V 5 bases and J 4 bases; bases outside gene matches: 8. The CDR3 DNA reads TGTGCCAGCAGTCCCACACAGGGGTGGGGAAACACCATATATTTT. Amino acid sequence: CASSPTQGWGNTIYF.

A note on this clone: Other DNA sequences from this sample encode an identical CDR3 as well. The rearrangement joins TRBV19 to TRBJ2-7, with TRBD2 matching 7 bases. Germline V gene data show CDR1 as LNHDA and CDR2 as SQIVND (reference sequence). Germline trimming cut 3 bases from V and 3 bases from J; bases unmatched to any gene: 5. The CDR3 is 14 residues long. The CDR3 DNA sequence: TGTGCCAGTAGTATTGGAGGCGGGGGCTACGAGCAGTACTTC. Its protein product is CASSIGGGGYEQYF.

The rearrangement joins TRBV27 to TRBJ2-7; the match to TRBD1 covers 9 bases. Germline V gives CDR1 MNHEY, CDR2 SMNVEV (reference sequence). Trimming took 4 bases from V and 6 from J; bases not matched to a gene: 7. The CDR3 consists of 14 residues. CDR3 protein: CASSSRTGAFEQYF. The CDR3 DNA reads TGTGCCAGCAGTTCCCGGACAGGGGCCTTCGAGCAGTACTTC.

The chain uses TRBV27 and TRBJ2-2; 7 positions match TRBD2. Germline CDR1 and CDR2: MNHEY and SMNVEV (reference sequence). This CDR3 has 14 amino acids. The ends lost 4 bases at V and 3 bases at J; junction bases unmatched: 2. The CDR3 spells CASSWEGYTGELFF. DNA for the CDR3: TGTGCCAGCAGTTGGGAGGGATACACCGGGGAGCTGTTTTTT.

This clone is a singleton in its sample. CDR3 coding DNA: TGTGCCAGCAGCAGAGGGACTAGCGGGCTATCCTACGAGCAGTACTTC. Encoded protein: CASSRGTSGLSYEQYF. The rearrangement uses TRBV27 and TRBJ2-7; 12 nucleotides line up with TRBD2. The germline CDR1 and CDR2 sequences are MNHEY and SMNVEV (reference sequence). This CDR3 has 16 residues. V lost 6 bases, J lost 1 base, and 7 bases stayed unmatched.

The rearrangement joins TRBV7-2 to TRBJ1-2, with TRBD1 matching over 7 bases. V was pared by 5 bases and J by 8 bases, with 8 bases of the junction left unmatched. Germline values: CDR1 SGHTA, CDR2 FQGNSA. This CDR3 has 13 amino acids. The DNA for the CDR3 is TGTGCCAGCAGCCCCGAGACAGGGAGGGGCTACACCTTC. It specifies CASSPETGRGYTF.

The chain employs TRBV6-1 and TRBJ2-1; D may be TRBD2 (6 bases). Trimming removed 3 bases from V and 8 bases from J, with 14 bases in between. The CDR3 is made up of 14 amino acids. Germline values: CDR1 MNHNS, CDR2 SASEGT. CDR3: CASSDWGEVDEQFF. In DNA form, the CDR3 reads TGTGCCAGCAGTGATTGGGGGGAGGTAGATGAGCAGTTCTTC.

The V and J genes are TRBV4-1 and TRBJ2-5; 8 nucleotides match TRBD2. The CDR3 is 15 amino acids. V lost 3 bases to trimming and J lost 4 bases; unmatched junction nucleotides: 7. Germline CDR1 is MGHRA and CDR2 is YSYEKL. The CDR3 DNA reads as TGCGCCAGCAGCCACCTGAGGAGCGGGGGAGAGACCCAGTACTTC. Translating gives CASSHLRSGGETQYF.

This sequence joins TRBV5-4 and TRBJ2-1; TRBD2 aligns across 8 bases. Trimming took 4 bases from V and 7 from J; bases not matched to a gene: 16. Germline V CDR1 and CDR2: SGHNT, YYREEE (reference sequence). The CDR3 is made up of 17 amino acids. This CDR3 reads CASSAKTSGPFGNEQFF. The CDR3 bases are TGTGCCAGCAGCGCGAAAACTAGCGGCCCCTTCGGGAATGAGCAGTTCTTC.

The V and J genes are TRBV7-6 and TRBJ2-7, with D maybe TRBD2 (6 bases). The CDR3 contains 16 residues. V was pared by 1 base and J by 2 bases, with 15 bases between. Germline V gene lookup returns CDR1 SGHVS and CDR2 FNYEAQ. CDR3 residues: CASSLGVAGKAYEQYF. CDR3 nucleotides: TGTGCCAGCAGCTTAGGGGTGGCGGGAAAGGCCTACGAGCAGTACTTC.

The CDR3 is CATSRTGISGNTIYF. CDR3 nucleotides: TGTGCCACCAGCCGTACAGGGATCTCTGGAAACACCATATATTTT. V and J are TRBV15 and TRBJ1-3, with D tentatively TRBD1 (6 bases). The V gene lost 5 bases and the J gene lost 0 bases, with 11 bases spanning the gap. CDR3 size: 15 residues. Germline CDR1 reads LNHNV; CDR2 reads YYDKDF (reference sequence).

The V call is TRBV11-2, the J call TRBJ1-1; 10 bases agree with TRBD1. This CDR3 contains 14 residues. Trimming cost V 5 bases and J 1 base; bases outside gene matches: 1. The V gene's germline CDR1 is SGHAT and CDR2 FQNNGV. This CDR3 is CASSRQGANTEAFF. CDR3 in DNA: TGTGCCAGCAGCCGACAGGGGGCGAACACTGAAGCTTTCTTT.

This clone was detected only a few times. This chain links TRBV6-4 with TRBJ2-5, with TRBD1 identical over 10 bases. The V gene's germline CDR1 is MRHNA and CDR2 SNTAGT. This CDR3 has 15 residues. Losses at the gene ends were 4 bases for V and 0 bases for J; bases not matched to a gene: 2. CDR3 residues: CASSAGTGDQETQYF. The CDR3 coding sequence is TGTGCCAGCAGTGCCGGGACAGGGGACCAAGAGACCCAGTACTTC.